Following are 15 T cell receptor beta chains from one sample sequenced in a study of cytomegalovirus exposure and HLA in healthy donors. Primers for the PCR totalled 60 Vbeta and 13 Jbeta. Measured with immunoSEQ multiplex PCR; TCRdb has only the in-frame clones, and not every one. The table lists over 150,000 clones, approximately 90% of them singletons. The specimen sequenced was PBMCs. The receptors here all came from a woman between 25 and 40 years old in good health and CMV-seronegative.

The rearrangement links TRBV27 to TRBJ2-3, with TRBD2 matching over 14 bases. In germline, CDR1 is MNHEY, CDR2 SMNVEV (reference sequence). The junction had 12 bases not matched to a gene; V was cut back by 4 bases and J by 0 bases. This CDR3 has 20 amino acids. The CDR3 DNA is TGTGCCAGCAGTTCCCCGGGACTAGCGGGAGTTATAACTAGCACAGATACGCAGTATTTT. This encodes CASSSPGLAGVITSTDTQYF.

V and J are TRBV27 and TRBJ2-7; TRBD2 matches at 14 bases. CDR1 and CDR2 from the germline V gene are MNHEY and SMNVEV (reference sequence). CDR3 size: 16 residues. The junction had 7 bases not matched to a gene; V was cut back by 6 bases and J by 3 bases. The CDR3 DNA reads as TGTGCCAGCAGCACCGGGACTAGCGGGAGCATCTACGAGCAGTACTTC. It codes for CASSTGTSGSIYEQYF.

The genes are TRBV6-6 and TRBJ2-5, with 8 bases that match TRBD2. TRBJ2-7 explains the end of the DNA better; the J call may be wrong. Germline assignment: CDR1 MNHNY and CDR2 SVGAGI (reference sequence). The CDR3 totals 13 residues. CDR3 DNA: TGTGCCAGCAGCCACGGGGGGGACTACGAGCAGTACTTC. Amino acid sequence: CASSHGGDYEQYF.

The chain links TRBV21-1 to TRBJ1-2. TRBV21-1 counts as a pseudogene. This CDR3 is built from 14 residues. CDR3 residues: CASSAPAKLYGYTF. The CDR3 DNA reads TGTGCCAGCAGCGCCCCCGCCAAGCTCTATGGCTACACCTTC.

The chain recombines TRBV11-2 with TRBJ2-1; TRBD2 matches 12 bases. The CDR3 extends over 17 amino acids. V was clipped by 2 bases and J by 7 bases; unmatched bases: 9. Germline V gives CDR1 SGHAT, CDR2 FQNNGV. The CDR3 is CASSLRSIGLAGNEQFF. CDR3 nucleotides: TGTGCCAGCAGCTTAAGATCTATCGGACTAGCGGGAAATGAGCAGTTCTTC.

The CDR3: CASSFRQGIPYEQYF. The CDR3, as DNA: TGTGCCAGCAGTTTTAGGCAGGGAATCCCCTACGAGCAGTACTTC. The chain combines TRBV27 with TRBJ2-5, with D maybe TRBD1 (5 bases). The J call may be incorrect, as the DNA end agrees better with TRBJ2-7. The CDR3 consists of 15 residues. In germline, CDR1 is MNHEY, CDR2 SMNVEV (reference sequence).

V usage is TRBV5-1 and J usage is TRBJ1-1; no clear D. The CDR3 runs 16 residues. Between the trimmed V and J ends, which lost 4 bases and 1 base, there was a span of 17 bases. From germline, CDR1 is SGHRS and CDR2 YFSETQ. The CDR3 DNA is TGCGCCAGCAGCCCGATTCCCGGACTTACGAACACTGAAGCTTTCTTT. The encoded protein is CASSPIPGLTNTEAFF.

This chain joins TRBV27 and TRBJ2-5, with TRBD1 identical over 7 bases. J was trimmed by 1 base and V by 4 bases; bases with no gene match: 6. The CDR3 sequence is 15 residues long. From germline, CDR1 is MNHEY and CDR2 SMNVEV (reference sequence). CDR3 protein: CASSSGTASQETQYF. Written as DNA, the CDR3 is TGTGCCAGCAGTTCCGGGACAGCCTCCCAAGAGACCCAGTACTTC.

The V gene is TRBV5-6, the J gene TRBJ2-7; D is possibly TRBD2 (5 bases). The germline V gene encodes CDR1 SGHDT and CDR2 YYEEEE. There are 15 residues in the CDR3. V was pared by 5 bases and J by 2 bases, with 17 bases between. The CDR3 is CASRVRAGLPYEQYF. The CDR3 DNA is TGTGCCAGCAGAGTCCGTGCGGGCCTCCCCTACGAGCAGTACTTC.

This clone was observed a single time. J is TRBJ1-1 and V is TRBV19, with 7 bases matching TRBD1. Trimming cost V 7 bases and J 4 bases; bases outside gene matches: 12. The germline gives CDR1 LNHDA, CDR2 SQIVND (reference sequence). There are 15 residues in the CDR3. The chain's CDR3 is CASTLGTAFGTEAFF. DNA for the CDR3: TGTGCCAGTACCCTGGGGACAGCCTTCGGCACTGAAGCTTTCTTT.

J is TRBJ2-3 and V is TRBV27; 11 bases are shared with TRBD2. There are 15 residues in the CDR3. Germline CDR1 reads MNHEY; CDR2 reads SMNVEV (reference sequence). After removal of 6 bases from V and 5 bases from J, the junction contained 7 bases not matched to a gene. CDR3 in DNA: TGTGCCAGCAGATCCGGGACTAGCGGATTAGATACGCAGTATTTT. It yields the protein CASRSGTSGLDTQYF.

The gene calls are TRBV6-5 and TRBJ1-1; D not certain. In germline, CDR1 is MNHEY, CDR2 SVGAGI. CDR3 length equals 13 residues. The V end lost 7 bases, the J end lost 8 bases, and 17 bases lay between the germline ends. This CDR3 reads CASTSGPGGEAFF. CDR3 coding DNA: TGTGCCAGCACCAGCGGACCCGGAGGGGAAGCTTTCTTT.

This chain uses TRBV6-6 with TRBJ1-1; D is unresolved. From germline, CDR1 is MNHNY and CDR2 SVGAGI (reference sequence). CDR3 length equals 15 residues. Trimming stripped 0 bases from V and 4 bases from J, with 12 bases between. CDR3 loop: CASSYSKSAGTEAFF. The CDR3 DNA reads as TGTGCCAGCAGTTACTCGAAGTCAGCGGGCACTGAAGCTTTCTTT.

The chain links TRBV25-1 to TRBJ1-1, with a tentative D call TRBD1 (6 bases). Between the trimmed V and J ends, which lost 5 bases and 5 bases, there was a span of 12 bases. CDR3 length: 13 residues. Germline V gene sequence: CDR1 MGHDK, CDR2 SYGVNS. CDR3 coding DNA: TGTGCCAGCAGTTCAGGGGCAGGTACTGAAGCTTTCTTT. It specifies CASSSGAGTEAFF.

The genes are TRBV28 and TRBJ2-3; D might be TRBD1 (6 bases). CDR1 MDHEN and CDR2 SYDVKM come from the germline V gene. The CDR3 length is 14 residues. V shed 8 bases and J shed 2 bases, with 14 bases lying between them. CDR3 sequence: CASAGTQPTDTQYF. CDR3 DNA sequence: TGTGCCAGCGCCGGGACACAGCCCACAGATACGCAGTATTTT.